This T cell receptor (beta chain) was recorded in a study of blood T cell repertoires in COVID-19. Background on the study: Acute and convalescent COVID-19 specimens originated in the United States, Italy and Spain. T cells, B-cell-depleted T cells, or PBMCs provided the cDNA or gDNA that served as material.

Original data processing: Reference gene primer amplification gave nucleated cell count estimates. Data came from immunoSEQ multiplex PCR; TCRdb stores just in-frame clones and leaves some out. D and trimming were read from the DNA, whereas the V and J calls and clone size are those reported in that table. The data hold roughly 240,000 clones, with roughly 86% observed a single time. Germline lookup yields CDR1 LGHDT and CDR2 YNNKEL (reference sequence). CDR3 length equals 16 residues. The germline V and J ends were trimmed by 4 bases and 0 bases, with 13 bases remaining between them. The clonotype was recovered from a man aged 18 to 29 with active or convalescent COVID-19. Sequencing input: peripheral blood. V and J are TRBV3-1 (or the pseudogene TRBV3-2) and TRBJ1-3; D is unclear. This CDR3 is CASSPEDFGSGNTIYF. The CDR3 DNA reads TGTGCCAGCAGCCCTGAGGACTTTGGCTCTGGAAACACCATATATTTT.